These T cell receptor beta chains were read from a single sample in a study of shared clonotypes between healthy human individuals. Profiling relied on immunoSEQ multiplex PCR, and the TCRdb table lists in-frame clones only, not all of them. The table includes 2,500,000 or so clones, just over 90% detected once. The sample consisted of naive CD4+ T cells sorted from blood. The receptors were gathered from a man between 18 and 35 years old in good health. Each CDR3 is given with its conserved first and last residue. D genes are given only for firm matches. Clone size is not always given. Where it is, it says once, few, many or a class for expanded clones.

V: TRBV6-1
size: -
J: TRBJ2-7
D: -
DNA: TGTGCCAGCAGTGAAGTTTTATGGGGGATAAACGAGCAGTACTTC
CDR3: CASSEVLWGINEQYF

V: TRBV4-3
size: -
J: TRBJ2-6
D: -
DNA: TGCGCCAGCAGCCGGGGGACTGGGGCCAACGTCCTGACTTTC
CDR3: CASSRGTGANVLTF

V: TRBV6-6
size: -
J: TRBJ2-3
D: -
DNA: TGTGCCAGCAGTTACGGCAAGCGGTCTAGCACAGATACGCAGTATTTT
CDR3: CASSYGKRSSTDTQYF

V: TRBV29-1
size: -
J: TRBJ2-7
D: TRBD1
DNA: TGCAGCGTCCGCCCCCAGACAGGGGTCGAGCAGTACTTC
CDR3: CSVRPQTGVEQYF

V: TRBV4-2
size: -
J: TRBJ2-1
D: -
DNA: TGTGCCAGCAGCCAAGGTACTAGTAGGCCCCTCGATGAGCAGTTCTTC
CDR3: CASSQGTSRPLDEQFF

V: TRBV4-1
size: -
J: TRBJ2-7
D: -
DNA: TGCGCCAGCAGCCAAGCTTTCAGGTTTCCCTACGAGCAGTACTTC
CDR3: CASSQAFRFPYEQYF

V: TRBV11-3
size: -
J: TRBJ2-7
D: -
DNA: TGTGCCAGCAGCGAGGGCAGGCAAGGAGGCGAGCAGTACTTC
CDR3: CASSEGRQGGEQYF

V: TRBV9
size: -
J: TRBJ2-2
D: -
DNA: TGTGCCAGCAGCCTCTCGTTTGGGACAAAGAACACCGGGGAGCTGTTTTTT
CDR3: CASSLSFGTKNTGELFF

V: TRBV12-5
size: -
J: TRBJ2-1
D: TRBD1
DNA: TGTGCTAGTGGTCGGGGACAGGGGAATAATGAGCAGTTCTTC
CDR3: CASGRGQGNNEQFF

V: TRBV19
size: -
J: TRBJ1-4
D: -
DNA: TGTGCCAGTAGTGTTCAGGGGACCGGTGGTAATGAAAAACTGTTTTTT
CDR3: CASSVQGTGGNEKLFF

V: TRBV6-1
size: once
J: TRBJ1-5
D: TRBD1
DNA: TGTGCCAGCATGCCGGGACAGCACAATCAGCCCCAGCATTTT
CDR3: CASMPGQHNQPQHF